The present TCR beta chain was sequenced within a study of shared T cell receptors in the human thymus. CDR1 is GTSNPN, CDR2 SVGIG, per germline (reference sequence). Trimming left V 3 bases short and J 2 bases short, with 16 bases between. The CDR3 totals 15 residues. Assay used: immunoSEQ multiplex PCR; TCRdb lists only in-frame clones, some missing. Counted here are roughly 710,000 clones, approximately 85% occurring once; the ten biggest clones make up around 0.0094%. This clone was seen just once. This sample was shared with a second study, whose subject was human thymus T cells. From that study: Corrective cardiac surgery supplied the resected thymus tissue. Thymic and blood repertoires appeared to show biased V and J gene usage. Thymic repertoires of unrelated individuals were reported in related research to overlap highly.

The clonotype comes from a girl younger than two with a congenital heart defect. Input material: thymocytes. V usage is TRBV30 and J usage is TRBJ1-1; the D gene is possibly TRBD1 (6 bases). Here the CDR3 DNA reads TGTGCCTGGAGCGACGGGACACCCCCTAACACTGAAGCTTTCTTT. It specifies CAWSDGTPPNTEAFF.